Detailed here is one T cell receptor (beta chain). There are a few counts of this clone. No cognate antigen has been identified for it. No much larger clonotype is one base removed from it; base qualities were not supplied. The data stem from a study of radiation and T cells in renal cell carcinoma (dated by TCRdb to the early 2020s). About the study as a whole: A total of 53 samples underwent TCR beta sequencing, made up of some 26 tumors and about 27 peripheral blood samples. Across all 53 samples, around 4,000,000 unique CDR3 nucleotide sequences encoding about 2.4 million unique CDR3 amino acid sequences were identified. The final blood draw was performed at 4 weeks after radiation, at the same time as nephrectomy.

From V the trimming removes 0 bases and from J it removes 0 bases, while the gene matches leave 7 bases of the junction unaccounted for. The CDR3 runs 17 residues from the cysteine to the phenylalanine. The read is trimmed to its CDR3 DNA, 51 bases read in frame from base 1. Looking up the germline V gene yields CDR1 SQVTM and CDR2 ANQGSEA. The immunoSEQ kit was used, according to the manufacturer's recommendations, to generate TCR beta libraries from genomic DNA. To prepare libraries, a first multiplex PCR with proprietary primers was run, followed by a second PCR that added unique barcodes, and a bead cleanup was done after each round. Each sample batch included a kit-provided positive control reaction and a negative control reaction. The final libraries were assessed on an Agilent 4200 TapeStation D1000 ScreenTape, pooled by volume, and quantified by qPCR. An Illumina NextSeq500 fitted with a MidOutput 150-cycle cartridge performed the sequencing, running 156 Read1 cycles and 15 Index1 cycles with the kit's custom primers. The pooled library was loaded at around 1 pM, and about 20% PhiX control was spiked in. Turning to the authors' computational methods: The vendor-processed data were analyzed in R, and a clonotype was defined as all T cells that share the same CDR3 nucleotide sequence. For clone abundance analyses, frequencies were normalized to the 10,000 most abundant clones in each sample. Public T cell clones, averaging fewer than five per sample, were removed before analysis. An abundance difference of at least 32-fold between compartments was the criterion for calling clonotypes tumor-enriched or baseline blood-enriched. A beta-binomial differential abundance model was applied to find clonotypes that expanded or contracted between blood time points. Similarity between tumor and blood repertoires was quantified using the Baroni-Urbani and Buser coefficient, and groups were compared with two-tailed Wilcoxon tests in R. Held by TCRdb, this immuneACCESS table contains in-frame sequences only and omits some clones. Under half of the omission traces to an unresolved V gene where checked; the cause of the rest is unknown. The V and J calls and clone size were taken over from that table, and D and trimming were inferred from the DNA. The sample includes approximately 70,000 clones, with about 80% observed a single time. The top ten hold approximately 6.8% of the sample.

The sample's time point label, decoded: blood 4 weeks post-SBRT, at nephrectomy. The treatment or condition label here, explained by the study, means: 15 Gy SBRT to primary tumor, nephrectomy 4 weeks later. The samples were obtained from a clinical trial, where primary renal cell carcinomas were treated with 15 Gy stereotactic body radiation therapy and then removed by nephrectomy 4 weeks afterward. Serial peripheral blood from radiation-treated patients was sampled at baseline, 2 weeks and 4 weeks after SBRT to track tumor-enriched clonotypes. Every patient's renal cell carcinoma showed clear cell pathology. The QIAamp DNA Blood Mini Kit (Qiagen) was used to prepare genomic DNA for TCR sequencing. Only samples passing all quality control checks were included in the analyses. Study-level results and caveats: Blood repertoire dynamics were not followed beyond 4 weeks after treatment. The single-armed trial design could not address effects of radiation dose or scheduling on the TCR repertoire. Top tumor clonotypes rose in blood from baseline to 2 weeks post-radiation, then contracted by 4 weeks, suggesting transient expansion of tumor-resident clones. No pretreatment tumor biopsies were available, so the baseline intratumoral presence of clonotypes could not be determined.

The chain links TRBV29-1 with TRBJ1-2; 10 nucleotides in the junction match TRBD1. The sequence derives from a man in his 60s with renal cell carcinoma. This sample comprised blood, obtained from a patient whose treatment included radiotherapy and nephrectomy. The nucleotide sequence is given as TGCAGCGTTGAAGAAGGGACAGGGGATCATGCTAACTATGGCTACACCTTC. This sequence encodes CSVEEGTGDHANYGYTF.